A selection of T cell receptor beta chains follows, all from one sample in a study of OX40 agonist ivuxolimab in advanced cancers. Generated by immunoSEQ multiplex PCR, the TCRdb table keeps only in-frame clones and is missing some. The sample consists of approximately 66,000 clones, over 80% of them appearing once. The sample in question was CD4+ or CD8+ T cells sorted from blood, obtained in a trial of the OX40 agonist ivuxolimab. The receptors shown here come from an adult with an advanced solid tumor such as melanoma, head and neck, liver or kidney cancer. Both conserved end residues are trimmed from each CDR3. D genes are given only for firm matches.

v_gene: TRBV7-9; d_gene: .; j_gene: TRBJ1-5; CDR3aa: ASSPGQYNQPQH
v_gene: TRBV4-3; d_gene: .; j_gene: TRBJ2-6; CDR3aa: ASSQEGDTVSGANVLT
v_gene: TRBV7-8; d_gene: .; j_gene: TRBJ1-5; CDR3aa: ASSPMGEVNQPQH
v_gene: TRBV27; d_gene: .; j_gene: TRBJ2-2; CDR3aa: ASSLSSYTGELF
v_gene: TRBV4-1; d_gene: .; j_gene: TRBJ1-5; CDR3aa: ASSQEFGGRGMFDGGQPQH
v_gene: TRBV28; d_gene: TRBD1; j_gene: TRBJ1-3; CDR3aa: ASSPGTGGNTIY
v_gene: TRBV5-6; d_gene: TRBD1; j_gene: TRBJ2-5; CDR3aa: ATDRGGQETQY
v_gene: TRBV30; d_gene: .; j_gene: TRBJ1-6; CDR3aa: AWSLTKNSPLH
v_gene: TRBV7-2; d_gene: TRBD1; j_gene: TRBJ1-5; CDR3aa: ASSLNGQGLGQH
v_gene: TRBV6-6; d_gene: .; j_gene: TRBJ1-1; CDR3aa: ASSNMPPNTEAF
v_gene: TRBV18; d_gene: .; j_gene: TRBJ2-7; CDR3aa: ASSLIGTIVHEQY
v_gene: TRBV7-2; d_gene: TRBD2; j_gene: TRBJ2-7; CDR3aa: ASSRLAVYEQY
v_gene: TRBV18; d_gene: .; j_gene: TRBJ2-7; CDR3aa: ASSPGGGTSTYEQY
v_gene: TRBV11-2; d_gene: .; j_gene: TRBJ2-7; CDR3aa: ASSSQVQQY
v_gene: TRBV7-9; d_gene: .; j_gene: TRBJ2-5; CDR3aa: ASSLGSQETQY
v_gene: TRBV7-9; d_gene: TRBD2; j_gene: TRBJ2-4; CDR3aa: ASSPGTSGSLNIQY
v_gene: TRBV12-5; d_gene: .; j_gene: TRBJ1-5; CDR3aa: ASGLGGLSQH
v_gene: TRBV1; d_gene: .; j_gene: TRBJ1-5; CDR3aa: TSSLELGTDSNQPQH
v_gene: TRBV28; d_gene: .; j_gene: TRBJ2-3; CDR3aa: ASSFNLDYTDTQY
v_gene: TRBV5-8; d_gene: .; j_gene: TRBJ1-3; CDR3aa: ASSYLISQGAGNTIY
v_gene: TRBV6-1; d_gene: .; j_gene: TRBJ1-4; CDR3aa: ASSEQTGSNEKLF
v_gene: TRBV20-1; d_gene: .; j_gene: TRBJ2-7; CDR3aa: SAAPAYEQY
v_gene: TRBV7-3; d_gene: .; j_gene: TRBJ2-6; CDR3aa: ASSSTSSGANVLT
v_gene: TRBV5-1; d_gene: .; j_gene: TRBJ2-7; CDR3aa: ASSFNGDSYEQY
v_gene: TRBV7-8; d_gene: .; j_gene: TRBJ2-3; CDR3aa: ASSLAGHTDTQY
v_gene: TRBV6-5; d_gene: .; j_gene: TRBJ2-7; CDR3aa: ASSLSLTLPYEQY
v_gene: TRBV6-1; d_gene: TRBD1; j_gene: TRBJ1-2; CDR3aa: ASSEVGRGNGYT
v_gene: TRBV9; d_gene: TRBD2; j_gene: TRBJ2-1; CDR3aa: ASSVGGSSSYNEQF
v_gene: TRBV4-2; d_gene: .; j_gene: TRBJ2-3; CDR3aa: ASSQAGGTDTQY
v_gene: TRBV18; d_gene: .; j_gene: TRBJ2-2; CDR3aa: ASSPPNTGELF
v_gene: TRBV6-5; d_gene: TRBD2; j_gene: TRBJ2-3; CDR3aa: ASSYSPGLVTDTQY
v_gene: TRBV2; d_gene: .; j_gene: TRBJ1-4; CDR3aa: ASSAQLTANEKLF
v_gene: TRBV28; d_gene: .; j_gene: TRBJ2-7; CDR3aa: ASSGAGSGVGYEQY
v_gene: TRBV6-5; d_gene: .; j_gene: TRBJ1-2; CDR3aa: ASSYQGAYGYT
v_gene: TRBV19; d_gene: .; j_gene: TRBJ2-1; CDR3aa: ASLGTVYNEQF
v_gene: TRBV14; d_gene: TRBD1; j_gene: TRBJ1-2; CDR3aa: ASSQTGGAFGGYT
v_gene: TRBV5-1; d_gene: TRBD2; j_gene: .; CDR3aa: ASTSGTSGSLSYEQY
v_gene: TRBV6-5; d_gene: .; j_gene: TRBJ2-7; CDR3aa: ASISLGSYEQY
v_gene: TRBV7-8; d_gene: .; j_gene: TRBJ2-3; CDR3aa: ASSLGLSRVVDTQY
v_gene: TRBV20-1; d_gene: .; j_gene: TRBJ1-1; CDR3aa: SVSALKAF
v_gene: TRBV11-2; d_gene: .; j_gene: TRBJ2-1; CDR3aa: ASSSGTFNEQF
v_gene: TRBV6-1; d_gene: .; j_gene: TRBJ1-4; CDR3aa: ASSDRAPNEKLF
v_gene: TRBV11-1; d_gene: .; j_gene: TRBJ2-7; CDR3aa: ASSKGHPYEQY
v_gene: TRBV28; d_gene: .; j_gene: TRBJ1-2; CDR3aa: ASSLRGSNYGYT
v_gene: TRBV27; d_gene: .; j_gene: TRBJ1-1; CDR3aa: ASSLFSRRRNTEAF
v_gene: TRBV9; d_gene: .; j_gene: TRBJ2-3; CDR3aa: ASSGVLDTQY
v_gene: TRBV5-1; d_gene: .; j_gene: TRBJ2-5; CDR3aa: ASSWQAEETQY
v_gene: TRBV18; d_gene: .; j_gene: TRBJ1-1; CDR3aa: ASSPYDRNTEAF